These 16 T cell receptor beta chains were all obtained from the same sample, sequenced in a study of OX40 agonist ivuxolimab in advanced cancers. The protocol was immunoSEQ multiplex PCR, while the TCRdb copy is restricted to in-frame clones and leaves out a portion. The data contain about 54,000 clones, around 89% of them singletons. This sample comprised CD4+ or CD8+ T cells sorted from blood, obtained in a trial of the OX40 agonist ivuxolimab. The receptor source for this set is an adult with an advanced solid tumor such as melanoma, head and neck, liver or kidney cancer.

The gene calls are TRBV6-6 and TRBJ1-1; D is undetermined. CDR1 MNHNY and CDR2 SVGAGI come from the germline V gene (reference sequence). Trimming took off 3 bases at V and 1 base at J, with 15 bases between the two ends. There are 16 residues in the CDR3. CDR3 region: CASSYEKRAPNTEAFF. The CDR3 nucleotides read TGTGCCAGCAGTTATGAGAAAAGAGCGCCGAACACTGAAGCTTTCTTT.

V gene TRBV5-4 combines with J gene TRBJ2-1; 14 nucleotides agree with TRBD2. Germline CDR1 and CDR2: SGHNT and YYREEE (reference sequence). There are 16 residues in the CDR3. V shed 0 bases, J shed 9 bases, and the junction held 5 bases outside the gene matches. CDR3 region: CASSLGLAGGRGEQFF. The DNA of the CDR3 is TGTGCCAGCAGCTTGGGACTAGCGGGAGGGCGGGGTGAGCAGTTCTTC.

This clone was seen more than once but under ten times. The V call is TRBV2, the J call TRBJ1-2, with unresolved D. Germline V lookup: CDR1 SNHLY, CDR2 FYNNEI. The CDR3 consists of 13 residues. V gave up 8 bases and J gave up 4 bases, with 14 bases separating them. CDR3 nucleotides: TGTGCCAGCGGCCCGAAAAATACCTATGGCTACACCTTC. Translated: CASGPKNTYGYTF.

This chain links TRBV6-1 with TRBJ2-7; D unclear. The germline V gene has CDR1 MNHNS and CDR2 SASEGT. This CDR3 is 14 amino acids long. V was shortened by 7 bases and J by 2 bases, with 15 bases between the two germline ends. This chain's CDR3 is CASTRNSVTYEQYF. In nucleotides, the CDR3 is TGTGCCAGCACCCGGAACAGTGTTACCTACGAGCAGTACTTC.

The chain recombines TRBV19 with TRBJ2-6; 7 bases agree with TRBD1. The CDR3 loop spans 16 amino acids. CDR1 LNHDA and CDR2 SQIVND come from the germline V gene (reference sequence). V shed 5 bases, J shed 4 bases, and the junction held 8 bases outside the gene matches. The CDR3 DNA reads TGTGCCAGTAGTCTGGCCACAGGGGTAGGGGCCAACGTCCTGACTTTC. Protein: CASSLATGVGANVLTF.

This rearrangement joins TRBV25-1 to TRBJ2-1; weak D call: TRBD1 (7 bases). The CDR3 consists of 16 residues. Germline CDR1 and CDR2: MGHDK and SYGVNS. Trimming took 3 bases from V and 8 from J, leaving 20 bases between them. CDR3 bases: TGTGCCAGCAGTGATAACTTAAGGGGGCGGGGATATGAGCAGTTCTTC. Amino acids: CASSDNLRGRGYEQFF.

V gene TRBV28 combines with J gene TRBJ1-1; D is unclear. V gave up 10 bases and J gave up 1 base, with 7 bases separating them. CDR3 length: 11 amino acids. Germline V gives CDR1 MDHEN, CDR2 SYDVKM. The CDR3 DNA follows: TGTGCCATCGCGGGGAACACTGAAGCTTTCTTT. Its protein product is CAIAGNTEAFF.

The chain carries TRBV4-1 and TRBJ2-1; 9 nucleotides match TRBD1. J lost 8 bases, V lost 4 bases, and 12 bases had no gene match. Per the germline V gene, CDR1 is MGHRA and CDR2 is YSYEKL. The CDR3 length is 16 residues. CDR3 nucleotides: TGCGCCAGCAGCCCTGCGACCGGGACAGGGCTTGATGAGCAGTTCTTC. This gives the protein CASSPATGTGLDEQFF.

The gene calls are TRBV28 and TRBJ2-5; 9 bases are a match to TRBD1. The CDR3 runs to 12 residues. The germline V gene encodes CDR1 MDHEN and CDR2 SYDVKM. Trimming cost V 8 bases and J 9 bases; bases outside gene matches: 7. The CDR3 reads CASGTGGWAQYF. As DNA, the CDR3 is TGTGCCAGCGGTACAGGGGGCTGGGCCCAGTACTTC.

Of note for this clone: Other DNA sequences in this specimen translate into the identical CDR3. The V call is TRBV20-1, the J call TRBJ1-3, with D unresolved. V was trimmed by 6 bases and J by 0 bases, leaving 3 bases between them. This CDR3 region has 11 residues. Germline-derived CDR1 and CDR2 are DFQATT and SNEGSKA (reference sequence). CDR3 protein: CSANSGNTIYF. The CDR3 nucleotides read TGCAGTGCCAACTCTGGAAACACCATATATTTT.

The CDR3 DNA reads as TGTGCCAGTAGTAACCGGGTGCCTGGAAACACCATATATTTT. Encoded protein: CASSNRVPGNTIYF. The genes are TRBV19 and TRBJ1-3; D ambiguous. The CDR3 covers 14 residues. Trimming cost V 4 bases and J 2 bases, with 9 bases left between them. The germline V gene encodes CDR1 LNHDA and CDR2 SQIVND (reference sequence). Together with reference TRBV19 and TRBJ1-3, the CDR3 gives the full variable domain: DGGITQSPKYLFRKEGQNVTLSCEQNLNHDAMYWYRQDPGQGLRLIYYSQIVNDFQKGDIAEGYSVSREKKESFPLTVTSAQKNPTAFYLCASSNRVPGNTIYFGEGSWLTVV.

The chain is built from TRBV28 and TRBJ1-2, with 12 bases that match TRBD1. The ends lost 6 bases at V and 7 bases at J; junction bases unmatched: 6. CDR3 size: 14 residues. CDR1 is MDHEN and CDR2 is SYDVKM in the germline V gene. CDR3 region: CASRSGQGAGGYTF. In DNA form, the CDR3 reads TGTGCCAGCAGGTCGGGACAGGGGGCTGGTGGCTACACCTTC.

The V call is TRBV5-1, the J call TRBJ2-7; 14 bases align to TRBD2. The V gene end was trimmed by 0 bases and the J gene end by 7 bases; junction bases not matched to a gene: 6. Looked up from germline, CDR1 is SGHRS and CDR2 is YFSETQ. This CDR3 has 16 residues. This CDR3 is CASSLAEGLAGVEQYF. DNA of the CDR3: TGCGCCAGCAGCTTGGCCGAGGGACTAGCGGGGGTAGAGCAGTACTTC.

This clone appeared once. V gene TRBV28 combines with J gene TRBJ2-2; D is ambiguous. V was trimmed by 8 bases and J by 6 bases, leaving 4 bases between them. This CDR3 has 10 residues. Looked up from germline, CDR1 is MDHEN and CDR2 is SYDVKM. The CDR3 nucleotides are TGTGCCAGCGGGTCCGGGGAGCTGTTTTTT. Translation gives CASGSGELFF.

A few counts support this clone. This rearrangement joins TRBV18 to TRBJ2-6; 7 bases agree with TRBD1. Trimming cost V 6 bases and J 0 bases; bases outside gene matches: 2. Germline CDR1 and CDR2: KGHSH and LQKENI. The CDR3 is made up of 15 amino acids. In DNA, the CDR3 is TGTGCCAGCTCCCGGGACAGCTCTGGGGCCAACGTCCTGACTTTC. Translating it yields CASSRDSSGANVLTF. Filled out from reference TRBV18 and TRBJ2-6, the complete variable domain reads NAGVMQNPRHLVRRRGQEARLRCSPMKGHSHVYWYRQLPEEGLKFMVYLQKENIIDESGMPKERFSAEFPKEGPSILRIQQVVRGDSAAYFCASSRDSSGANVLTFGAGSRLTVL.

On this clone: This sample includes further DNA sequences coding for the same CDR3. The V call is TRBV5-1, the J call TRBJ1-5, with D unresolved. This CDR3 contains 13 residues. Between the trimmed V and J ends, which lost 4 bases and 5 bases, there was a span of 10 bases. The germline CDR1 and CDR2 sequences are SGHRS and YFSETQ. The CDR3: CASSLGPDQPQHF. The CDR3 DNA reads as TGCGCCAGCAGCCTCGGTCCCGATCAGCCCCAGCATTTT.